The 13 T cell receptor beta chains listed next were all sequenced from one sample in a study of T cell responses to AZD1222 COVID-19 vaccine. Repertoires were generated with immunoSEQ multiplex PCR, while TCRdb's copy carries only in-frame clones and drops some. The sample has 120,000 or so clones; roughly nine tenths are singletons. The sequenced sample was peripheral blood, obtained on day 0 of AZD1222 vaccination. The receptors were gathered from an adult in good health.

This chain uses TRBV5-4 with TRBJ2-5; 8 nucleotides line up with TRBD2. The CDR3 is 16 amino acids. The germline gives CDR1 SGHNT, CDR2 YYREEE (reference sequence). V dropped 4 bases and J dropped 2; count of bases not matched to a gene: 10. The CDR3 nucleotides read TGTGCCAGCAGCGGCAAAGGACTAGCTCGTCAAGAGACCCAGTACTTC. This sequence encodes CASSGKGLARQETQYF.

The chain is built from TRBV3-1 (or the pseudogene TRBV3-2) and TRBJ1-1; TRBD1 aligns across 9 bases. The CDR3 covers 13 residues. The germline V gene has CDR1 LGHDT and CDR2 YNNKEL (reference sequence). V trimming: 6 bases; J trimming: 5 bases; junction bases outside the gene matches: 4. CDR3 coding DNA: TGTGCCAGCAGATTCGACAGGGGGACTGAAGCTTTCTTT. It specifies CASRFDRGTEAFF.

V is TRBV14 and J is TRBJ1-1; 7 bases align to TRBD1. After removal of 5 bases from V and 6 bases from J, the junction contained 12 bases not matched to a gene. This CDR3 has 15 amino acids. Germline V gene lookup returns CDR1 SGHDN and CDR2 FVKESK. The CDR3 nucleotides are TGTGCCAGCAGCTGGGACAGCCTGGCTTTTCCTGAAGCTTTCTTT. Protein: CASSWDSLAFPEAFF.

J is TRBJ1-5 and V is TRBV9; D possibly corresponds to TRBD1 (5 bases). The V gene lost 3 bases and the J gene lost 3 bases, with 13 bases spanning the gap. The CDR3 contains 15 residues. Germline CDR1 and CDR2: SGDLS and YYNGEE. CDR3 in amino acids: CASSALGENNQPQHF. The CDR3 nucleotides read TGTGCCAGCAGCGCCCTGGGGGAGAACAATCAGCCCCAGCATTTT.

This clone was recorded once. The chain employs TRBV5-1 and TRBJ2-4; D possibly corresponds to TRBD2 (6 bases). V lost 4 bases and J lost 7, with 18 bases in between. This CDR3 comprises 15 residues. The germline gives CDR1 SGHRS, CDR2 YFSETQ. CDR3 nucleotides: TGCGCCAGCAGCGCCTTCGGAGGGGTCGGGAACATTCAGTACTTC. This codes for CASSAFGGVGNIQYF.

The genes are TRBV18 and TRBJ1-3; 10 bases match TRBD1. The CDR3 covers 15 residues. Unmatched junction bases numbered 7, after V lost 8 bases and J lost 3 bases. Germline CDR1 reads KGHSH; CDR2 reads LQKENI. The CDR3 sequence is CASTRQGAGGNTIYF. Written as DNA, the CDR3 is TGTGCCAGCACCCGACAGGGGGCTGGTGGAAACACCATATATTTT.

The V gene is TRBV30, the J gene TRBJ1-1, with TRBD1 matching over 10 bases. The CDR3 consists of 16 residues. Trimming took 2 bases from V and 5 from J; bases not matched to a gene: 11. Germline CDR1 GTSNPN, CDR2 SVGIG (reference sequence). The CDR3 loop is CAWSSTWDRGGTEAFF. Here the CDR3 DNA reads TGTGCCTGGAGTTCCACCTGGGACAGGGGTGGTACTGAAGCTTTCTTT.

The chain uses TRBV6-2 or TRBV6-3 and TRBJ1-1; possibly TRBD1 for D (6 bases). V was clipped by 2 bases and J by 11 bases, with 9 bases between them. CDR3 size: 11 residues. Germline V CDR1 and CDR2: MNHEY, SVGEGT. CDR3 sequence: CASSYGGPAFF. In nucleotides, the CDR3 is TGTGCCAGCAGTTACGGGGGGCCTGCTTTCTTT.

The CDR3 bases are TGTGCCAGCAGCTTACCTGGGGCTGATACGCAGTATTTT. This encodes CASSLPGADTQYF. This rearrangement joins TRBV7-2 to TRBJ2-3; tentatively, D is TRBD1 (5 bases). The V gene lost 2 bases and the J gene lost 6 bases, with 9 bases spanning the gap. Per germline, CDR1 SGHTA and CDR2 FQGNSA. The CDR3 spans 13 residues.

This clone was counted once. The CDR3: CASGLGSDTEAFF. In DNA, the CDR3 is TGTGCTAGTGGCCTGGGGTCGGACACTGAAGCTTTCTTT. J is TRBJ1-1 and V is TRBV12-5, with D hard to call. The germline V gene encodes CDR1 LGHNT and CDR2 FRNRAP. V lost 6 bases and J 3 bases, leaving 11 bases between the germline ends. This CDR3 contains 13 residues. The full variable domain, in which reference TRBV12-5 and TRBJ1-1 provide the parts outside the CDR3, is DARVTQTPRHKVTEMGQEVTMRCQPILGHNTVFWYRQTMMQGLELLAYFRNRAPLDDSGMPKDRFSAEMPDATLATLKIQPSEPRDSAVYFCASGLGSDTEAFFGQGTRLTVV.

The rearrangement links TRBV6-6 to TRBJ2-4; the match to TRBD1 covers 7 bases. The V gene's germline CDR1 is MNHNY and CDR2 SVGAGI (reference sequence). The CDR3 contains 18 residues. V was pared by 5 bases and J by 1 base, with 14 bases of the junction left unmatched. This chain's CDR3 is CASSPSRQGLGAKNIQYF. CDR3 bases: TGTGCCAGCAGTCCGTCCCGACAGGGCCTGGGGGCCAAAAACATTCAGTACTTC.

The chain carries TRBV3-1 (or the pseudogene TRBV3-2) and TRBJ1-5; D remains unclear. The CDR3 sequence is 14 residues long. V lost 4 bases to trimming and J lost 2 bases, with 9 bases between them. CDR1 LGHDT and CDR2 YNNKEL come from the germline V gene (reference sequence). CDR3 DNA sequence: TGTGCCAGCAGCCCCTCGCCCCGCAATCAGCCCCAGCATTTT. Its translation is CASSPSPRNQPQHF.

The gene calls are TRBV19 and TRBJ2-5, with D unresolved. The CDR3 runs 13 residues. In germline, CDR1 is LNHDA, CDR2 SQIVND (reference sequence). Between the trimmed V and J ends, which lost 0 bases and 0 bases, there was a span of 2 bases. The chain's CDR3 is CASSIDYQETQYF. CDR3 coding DNA: TGTGCCAGTAGTATAGATTACCAAGAGACCCAGTACTTC. The whole variable domain, filled in from reference TRBV19 and TRBJ2-5, reads DGGITQSPKYLFRKEGQNVTLSCEQNLNHDAMYWYRQDPGQGLRLIYYSQIVNDFQKGDIAEGYSVSREKKESFPLTVTSAQKNPTAFYLCASSIDYQETQYFGPGTRLLVL.